A single sample gave rise to the 17 T cell receptor beta chains below, sequenced in a study of glioma-infiltrating T cells. Amplification of TCR alpha and beta CDR3 regions from RNA used iRepertoire nested multiplex PCR. TCRdb independently ran MiXCR on the multiplex PCR reads; one entry per CDR3 protein. The sample holds about 140,000 distinct CDR3 sequences, about two fifths seen once. Material for sequencing was glioma tissue, nonneoplastic brain tissue, or PBMCs (not recorded which). The receptors were gathered from a human donor with low-grade glioma or glioblastoma, undergoing nonglioma brain surgery, or in good health (not recorded which).

With respect to this clonotype: At one end, the junction sequence differs from germline, possibly due to a read error. The rearrangement uses TRBV12-3 or TRBV12-4 and TRBJ2-2, with TRBD1 as a possible D gene (5 bases). This CDR3 is built from 13 residues. Here the CDR3 DNA reads TGTGCCGGCAGTTTACAGGCGTCCGGGGAGCTGTTTTTT. This sequence encodes CAGSLQASGELFF.

Only a few counts were recorded for this clonotype. The J gene is TRBJ1-1, the V gene TRBV2; D ambiguous. The V end was cut by 6 bases, the J end by 5 bases, with 10 bases between. This CDR3 is built from 12 residues. The germline V gene has CDR1 SNHLY and CDR2 FYNNEI. The CDR3 region is CASRVAGTEAFF. In nucleotides, the CDR3 is TGTGCCAGCAGGGTCGCGGGAACTGAAGCTTTCTTT.

This clonotype was observed a few times. The J gene is TRBJ2-7, the V gene TRBV7-2, with 7 bases that match TRBD1. Germline trimming cut 1 base from V and 5 bases from J; bases unmatched to any gene: 2. The CDR3 is made up of 13 amino acids. Germline V gives CDR1 SGHTA, CDR2 FQGNSA. Written as DNA, the CDR3 is TGTGCCAGCAGCTTAGTAGGGGGCCACGAGCAGTACTTC. Translated: CASSLVGGHEQYF.

V is TRBV20-1 and J is TRBJ2-7; 8 nucleotides align to TRBD2. J lost 6 bases, V lost 3 bases, and 13 bases had no gene match. This CDR3 has 15 residues. From germline, CDR1 is DFQATT and CDR2 SNEGSKA (reference sequence). The CDR3 sequence: CSASLARGGFLEQYF. The CDR3 nucleotides read TGCAGTGCTAGTTTAGCCCGGGGGGGGTTTCTCGAGCAGTACTTC.

Notes on this clonotype: This may arise from a read error, as a much more abundant clone is one base away. This chain connects TRBV6-1 to TRBJ1-5, with D possibly TRBD1 on 6 matching bases. Deletions cut 2 bases from V and 5 bases from J, with 7 bases between. This CDR3 spans 13 amino acids. The germline gives CDR1 MNHNS, CDR2 SASEGT. As DNA, the CDR3 is TGTGCCAGCAGTGAAAGGGGGGATCAGCCCCAGCATTTT. It encodes CASSERGDQPQHF.

The chain has TRBV20-1 and TRBJ2-3; D is undetermined. Germline V CDR1 and CDR2: DFQATT, SNEGSKA (reference sequence). CDR3 length equals 11 residues. V lost 2 bases and J lost 6, with 6 bases in between. DNA for the CDR3: TGCAGTGCTAGACCCCGGGATACGCAGTATTTT. Encoded protein: CSARPRDTQYF.

CDR3 protein: CASSQGAGTQYF. The CDR3 DNA is TGCGCCAGCAGCCAGGGGGCGGGGACCCAGTACTTC. V and J are TRBV4-1 and TRBJ2-5; a weak D match, TRBD1 (6 bases). The germline CDR1 and CDR2 sequences are MGHRA and YSYEKL. The ends were cut back, 3 bases at V and 7 bases at J, with 9 bases in the middle. The CDR3 is 12 amino acids.

Only a few counts were recorded for this clonotype. V and J are TRBV6-2 or TRBV6-3 and TRBJ2-7; D is ambiguous. The germline gives CDR1 MNHEY, CDR2 SVGEGT. The CDR3 consists of 12 residues. The V end lost 5 bases, the J end lost 6 bases, and 11 bases lay between the germline ends. The CDR3 loop is CASSKARLEQYF. CDR3 nucleotide sequence: TGTGCCAGCAGTAAGGCTAGACTCGAGCAGTACTTC.

The chain has TRBV6-1 and TRBJ2-7, with TRBD2 as a possible D gene (5 bases). The CDR3 spans 14 residues. Germline V gives CDR1 MNHNS, CDR2 SASEGT. With 5 bases removed from V and 3 bases from J, the gap between germline ends came to 14 bases. The CDR3 sequence: CASSSHWEFYEQYF. The CDR3 DNA reads as TGTGCCAGCAGTTCCCATTGGGAGTTCTACGAGCAGTACTTC.

The V and J genes are TRBV10-3 and TRBJ2-7; TRBD1 aligns across 8 bases. The CDR3 consists of 14 residues. Germline assignment: CDR1 ENHRY and CDR2 SYGVKD. Trimming took 2 bases from V and 0 from J; bases not matched to a gene: 0. The CDR3 DNA reads as TGTGCCATCAGTGAGGACAGGGGCTCCTACGAGCAGTACTTC. The encoded protein is CAISEDRGSYEQYF.

The CDR3 DNA follows: TGTGCCATCAGTGAGGGACTCCTAAACACAGATACGCAGTATTTT. Its translation: CAISEGLLNTDTQYF. The V call is TRBV10-3, the J call TRBJ2-3, with a weak D call TRBD2 (5 bases). The CDR3 sequence is 15 residues long. CDR1 and CDR2 (germline): ENHRY, SYGVKD. Trimming shortened V by 2 bases and J by 2 bases, and 11 bases separated the two germline ends.

This clonotype was counted only a few times. The V and J genes are TRBV7-9 and TRBJ2-5, with D hard to call. The CDR3 totals 13 residues. V lost 2 bases and J lost 4, with 8 bases in between. Germline V CDR1 and CDR2: SEHNR, FQNEAQ (reference sequence). CDR3 protein: CASSLPLRETQYF. Written as DNA, the CDR3 is TGTGCCAGCAGCTTACCCCTCCGAGAGACCCAGTACTTC.

The chain recombines TRBV2 with TRBJ2-3, with no clear D. Germline CDR1 reads SNHLY; CDR2 reads FYNNEI. Trimming left V 3 bases short and J 2 bases short, with 3 bases between. The CDR3 consists of 12 residues. Here the CDR3 DNA reads TGTGCCAGCAGTGATAACACAGATACGCAGTATTTT. This translates into CASSDNTDTQYF.

This clonotype was counted a single time. The chain has TRBV5-6 and TRBJ2-3; no reliable D call. The V gene lost 0 bases and the J gene lost 2 bases, with 7 bases spanning the gap. The CDR3 consists of 14 residues. Germline assignment: CDR1 SGHDT and CDR2 YYEEEE. The DNA for the CDR3 is TGTGCCAGCAGCTTGGTCGCCTTCACAGATACGCAGTATTTT. As protein: CASSLVAFTDTQYF. The variable domain in full, with the rest retrieved from reference TRBV5-6 and TRBJ2-3, is DAGVTQSPTHLIKTRGQQVTLRCSPKSGHDTVSWYQQALGQGPQFIFQYYEEEERQRGNFPDRFSGHQFPNYSSELNVNALLLGDSALYLCASSLVAFTDTQYFGPGTRLTVL.

The CDR3 sequence is CASSQDTGRDQPQHF. DNA of the CDR3: TGTGCCAGCAGCCAAGATACGGGGCGCGATCAGCCCCAGCATTTT. The chain couples TRBV4-2 to TRBJ1-5; a weak D match, TRBD1 (5 bases). V lost 0 bases, J lost 5 bases, and 11 bases lay in between. The germline CDR1 and CDR2 sequences are LGHNA and YNFKEQ. The CDR3 loop spans 15 amino acids.

The chain has TRBV2 and TRBJ1-1, with unresolved D. Germline-derived CDR1 and CDR2 are SNHLY and FYNNEI. The CDR3 extends over 13 amino acids. V gave up 4 bases and J gave up 1 base, with 7 bases separating them. The CDR3 reads CASSVHKNTEAFF. CDR3 in DNA: TGTGCCAGCAGTGTCCACAAGAACACTGAAGCTTTCTTT.

The V and J genes are TRBV6-5 and TRBJ1-1; D is ambiguous. CDR3 length: 12 amino acids. Trimming cost V 4 bases and J 5 bases, with 8 bases left between them. The germline gives CDR1 MNHEY, CDR2 SVGAGI. The CDR3 spells CASSLLGTEAFF. DNA for the CDR3: TGTGCCAGCAGTTTATTAGGGACTGAAGCTTTCTTT.